The 30 T cell receptor beta chains in this list originate from one sample, sequenced in a study of shared clonotypes between healthy human individuals. TCRdb's copy holds only in-frame clones and misses some; the assay was immunoSEQ multiplex PCR. The sample has roughly 300,000 clones; less than 85% are singletons. Material: memory CD4+ T cells sorted from blood. Subset reported: CD45RA-negative fraction. The origin of the receptors is a young man in good health.

The chain links TRBV5-5 to TRBJ2-1, with D possibly TRBD1 on 5 matching bases. The CDR3 has 15 residues. Trimming stripped 0 bases from V and 1 base from J, with 8 bases between. CDR1 is SGHKS and CDR2 is YYEKEE in the germline V gene (reference sequence). DNA for the CDR3: TGTGCCAGCAGCTTGGCAGGGTCATCCTACAATGAGCAGTTCTTC. Translating it yields CASSLAGSSYNEQFF.

The rearrangement links TRBV10-3 to TRBJ2-2, with D perhaps TRBD2 (6 bases). Germline V gene lookup returns CDR1 ENHRY and CDR2 SYGVKD. CDR3 length: 15 residues. Deletions cut 4 bases from V and 5 bases from J, with 14 bases between. As DNA, the CDR3 is TGTGCCATCAGTGGGGGAGGCACCGTGACCGGGGAGCTGTTTTTT. This translates into CAISGGGTVTGELFF.

The J gene is TRBJ2-3, the V gene TRBV30, with a weak D call TRBD2 (6 bases). Trimming stripped 0 bases from V and 2 bases from J, with 12 bases between. Germline CDR1 is GTSNPN and CDR2 is SVGIG (reference sequence). This CDR3 region has 15 residues. The CDR3 spells CAWSVGGAITDTQYF. As DNA, the CDR3 is TGTGCCTGGAGTGTCGGCGGGGCCATCACAGATACGCAGTATTTT.

This clone came up once. The chain has TRBV15 and TRBJ2-1; D ambiguous. The germline CDR1 and CDR2 sequences are LNHNV and YYDKDF (reference sequence). Trimming removed 1 base from V and 0 bases from J, with 7 bases in between. The CDR3 consists of 15 residues. The CDR3 bases are TGTGCCACCAGCAGAGCCTACAACTCCTACAATGAGCAGTTCTTC. It specifies CATSRAYNSYNEQFF.

This clone is labeled medium-sized. J is TRBJ1-2 and V is TRBV27; D call uncertain. With 6 bases removed from V and 4 bases from J, the gap between germline ends came to 9 bases. The CDR3 runs 12 residues. Germline V gene lookup returns CDR1 MNHEY and CDR2 SMNVEV (reference sequence). CDR3 amino acids: CASRSASYGYTF. CDR3 sequence (DNA): TGTGCCAGCAGATCGGCATCCTATGGCTACACCTTC.

The genes are TRBV27 and TRBJ2-3, with D perhaps TRBD2 (5 bases). This CDR3 spans 16 amino acids. Trimming stripped 6 bases from V and 6 bases from J, with 22 bases between. Germline V CDR1 and CDR2: MNHEY, SMNVEV (reference sequence). The CDR3 protein is CASRSPTGKVGDTQYF. CDR3 sequence (DNA): TGTGCCAGCAGGTCGCCAACGGGGAAAGTGGGGGATACGCAGTATTTT.

This chain joins TRBV5-6 and TRBJ2-1, with D maybe TRBD2 (6 bases). The CDR3 contains 18 residues. V was shortened by 0 bases and J by 0 bases, with 16 bases between the two germline ends. Germline CDR1 is SGHDT and CDR2 is YYEEEE. CDR3 bases: TGTGCCAGCAGCTTGGGGGAGACTAGGCGGAGCTCCTACAATGAGCAGTTCTTC. It is translated as CASSLGETRRSSYNEQFF.

A note on this clone: At one of its ends the junction is not consistent with the germline gene, which may arise from a read error. V is TRBV10-3 and J is TRBJ2-1, with 9 bases matching TRBD2. The CDR3 has 12 amino acids. From germline, CDR1 is ENHRY and CDR2 SYGVKD. The CDR3 reads CAISDRAGGHLF. In DNA form, the CDR3 reads TGTGCCATCAGTGACCGAGCGGGAGGCCACCTCTTC.

The chain carries TRBV7-8 and TRBJ2-5; TRBD2 agrees at 11 bases. This CDR3 has 13 residues. The germline V gene encodes CDR1 SGHVS and CDR2 FQNEAQ. J gave up 5 bases and V 11 bases, and 7 bases lay outside the gene matches. The CDR3 DNA reads as TGTGCCGTTTCTAGCGGGAGGATGGAGACCCAGTACTTC. It encodes CAVSSGRMETQYF.

This chain joins TRBV5-1 and TRBJ2-5, with D possibly being TRBD1 (6 bases). Trimming removed 2 bases at V and 1 base at J, with 12 bases between. Per the germline V gene, CDR1 is SGHRS and CDR2 is YFSETQ. The CDR3 covers 15 residues. CDR3 sequence (DNA): TGCGCCAGCAGCTTCCTCGGGACAAGCCAAGAGACCCAGTACTTC. Amino acids: CASSFLGTSQETQYF.

The rearrangement links TRBV15 to TRBJ1-2; the D is unclear. CDR3 length equals 12 residues. Between the trimmed V and J ends, which lost 3 bases and 7 bases, there was a span of 9 bases. Germline CDR1 LNHNV, CDR2 YYDKDF (reference sequence). CDR3 in DNA: TGTGCCACCAGCAGCAGGTTGGGTGGCTACACCTTC. Its protein product is CATSSRLGGYTF.

Comments on this clone: Other DNA sequences in the sample encode the same CDR3. The gene calls are TRBV29-1 and TRBJ1-5, with D possibly TRBD1 on 5 matching bases. CDR1 is SQVTM, CDR2 ANQGSEA, per germline. This CDR3 is 13 amino acids long. Trimming left V 6 bases short and J 4 bases short, with 13 bases between. This CDR3 reads CSVSGGRNQPQHF. CDR3 in DNA: TGCAGCGTCTCGGGGGGTCGGAATCAGCCCCAGCATTTT.

This chain joins TRBV27 and TRBJ2-1; 8 bases are a match to TRBD1. The CDR3 is 15 amino acids. V shed 4 bases and J 4 bases; nucleotides not matched to a gene: 6. The germline V gene encodes CDR1 MNHEY and CDR2 SMNVEV (reference sequence). CDR3: CASSSDRGIYNEQFF. The DNA for the CDR3 is TGTGCCAGCAGTTCCGACAGGGGAATATACAATGAGCAGTTCTTC.

The chain couples TRBV19 to TRBJ1-5; TRBD1 agrees at 9 bases. Germline V gene lookup returns CDR1 LNHDA and CDR2 SQIVND (reference sequence). This CDR3 contains 15 residues. After removal of 5 bases from V and 4 bases from J, the junction contained 6 bases not matched to a gene. The chain's CDR3 is CASSPTGQGNQPQHF. The CDR3 nucleotides read TGTGCCAGTAGTCCTACGGGACAGGGAAATCAGCCCCAGCATTTT.

This clone was detected only once. This sequence joins TRBV6-4 and TRBJ2-7; 9 bases agree with TRBD2. This CDR3 comprises 15 residues. V dropped 7 bases and J dropped 5; count of bases not matched to a gene: 12. Germline V gives CDR1 MRHNA, CDR2 SNTAGT. This CDR3 is CASNEPGLAPHEQYF. CDR3 sequence (DNA): TGTGCCAGCAATGAACCGGGACTAGCACCCCACGAGCAGTACTTC.

V gene TRBV5-5 combines with J gene TRBJ1-3; D might be TRBD1 (6 bases). Per germline, CDR1 SGHKS and CDR2 YYEKEE (reference sequence). V lost 0 bases and J 0 bases, leaving 22 bases between the germline ends. The CDR3 sequence is 20 residues long. The CDR3 DNA is TGTGCCAGCAGCTTGGATTGGGTTCGCCTTACAGGGAGCTCTGGAAACACCATATATTTT. Encoded protein: CASSLDWVRLTGSSGNTIYF.

The chain combines TRBV18 with TRBJ2-1; D not resolved. The V end lost 6 bases, the J end lost 5 bases, and 17 bases lay between the germline ends. CDR3 length: 15 amino acids. Germline V lookup: CDR1 KGHSH, CDR2 LQKENI. CDR3 in amino acids: CASSRTQRADNEQFF. The DNA of the CDR3 is TGTGCCAGCTCTCGAACTCAACGAGCCGACAATGAGCAGTTCTTC.

The chain links TRBV29-1 to TRBJ2-1; maybe TRBD2 (5 bases). Trimming stripped 4 bases from V and 3 bases from J, with 19 bases between. Germline-derived CDR1 and CDR2 are SQVTM and ANQGSEA. This CDR3 contains 16 residues. The CDR3 DNA sequence: TGCAGCGTTGGGCTCCCAAGTGGGAGCGTCTACAATGAGCAGTTCTTC. It translates to CSVGLPSGSVYNEQFF.

The CDR3 protein is CASGGGVLGLETQYF. The CDR3 DNA reads TGTGCCAGCGGGGGCGGGGTACTAGGGCTGGAGACCCAGTACTTC. The genes are TRBV2 and TRBJ2-5; D possibly uses TRBD1 or TRBD2 (6 bases each). V dropped 8 bases and J dropped 5 bases, with 21 bases sitting between them. Germline CDR1 and CDR2: SNHLY and FYNNEI. This CDR3 contains 15 residues.

The gene calls are TRBV6-5 and TRBJ2-7, with unresolved D. With 4 bases removed from V and 5 bases from J, the gap between germline ends came to 6 bases. Germline values: CDR1 MNHEY, CDR2 SVGAGI. The CDR3 length is 11 residues. The CDR3 bases are TGTGCCAGCAGTTCTAGGGACGAGCAGTACTTC. Residues: CASSSRDEQYF.

This clone was found once. This chain links TRBV5-4 with TRBJ2-7; 7 bases are a match to TRBD1. The CDR3 has 14 amino acids. The trim removed 5 bases at V and 1 base at J, leaving 6 bases unmatched. Germline V gene sequence: CDR1 SGHNT, CDR2 YYREEE (reference sequence). The CDR3 DNA reads as TGTGCCAGCAGAAAAGAGGGACAGTCCTACGAGCAGTACTTC. Translated: CASRKEGQSYEQYF.

The chain uses TRBV29-1 and TRBJ1-4; D is uncertain. This CDR3 has 13 residues. CDR1 and CDR2 (germline): SQVTM, ANQGSEA. V was clipped by 1 base and J by 2 bases, with 5 bases between them. The CDR3 DNA is TGCAGCGTTGAAGTAAGGACTAATGAAAAACTGTTTTTT. This sequence encodes CSVEVRTNEKLFF.

The table lists this clone with many counts. The chain recombines TRBV10-3 with TRBJ2-7; the match to TRBD2 covers 9 bases. Germline CDR1 and CDR2: ENHRY and SYGVKD. V was clipped by 2 bases and J by 1 base; unmatched bases: 6. This CDR3 region has 16 residues. The chain's CDR3 is CAISETKREASYEQYF. Written as DNA, the CDR3 is TGTGCCATCAGTGAGACTAAGCGGGAGGCGTCCTACGAGCAGTACTTC.

The rearrangement joins TRBV28 to TRBJ1-3; D gene unclear. The CDR3 has 15 amino acids. Trimming cost V 3 bases and J 0 bases, with 9 bases left between them. The germline V gene has CDR1 MDHEN and CDR2 SYDVKM. The CDR3 sequence: CASSFWGTSGNTIYF. The CDR3 DNA reads TGTGCCAGCAGTTTTTGGGGTACCTCTGGAAACACCATATATTTT. Complete variable domain (other parts from reference TRBV28 and TRBJ1-3): DVKVTQSSRYLVKRTGEKVFLECVQDMDHENMFWYRQDPGLGLRLIYFSYDVKMKEKGDIPEGYSVSREKKERFSLILESASTNQTSMYLCASSFWGTSGNTIYFGEGSWLTVV.

This clone was observed a handful of times. CDR3 sequence: CASRPTGGNYNEQFF. The CDR3 coding sequence is TGTGCCAGCAGACCGACAGGGGGGAACTACAATGAGCAGTTCTTC. This chain uses TRBV6-6 with TRBJ2-1; TRBD1 matches 9 bases. Germline CDR1 and CDR2: MNHNY and SVGAGI (reference sequence). Trimming took 6 bases from V and 3 from J; bases not matched to a gene: 6. The CDR3 has 15 amino acids.

This clone has a handful of counts. The chain combines TRBV5-1 with TRBJ1-6; TRBD1 is a possible D gene (6 bases). The CDR3 is 15 amino acids. Trimming shortened V by 1 base and J by 5 bases, and 10 bases separated the two germline ends. Germline CDR1 is SGHRS and CDR2 is YFSETQ. CDR3 in amino acids: CASSLRGQNNSPLHF. CDR3 bases: TGCGCCAGCAGCTTGAGGGGACAAAATAATTCACCCCTCCACTTT. Drawing the rest from reference TRBV5-1 and TRBJ1-6, the complete variable domain is KAGVTQTPRYLIKTRGQQVTLSCSPISGHRSVSWYQQTPGQGLQFLFEYFSETQRNKGNFPGRFSGRQFSNSRSEMNVSTLELGDSALYLCASSLRGQNNSPLHFGNGTRLTVT.

This rearrangement joins TRBV28 to TRBJ1-5, with no clear D. Per germline, CDR1 MDHEN and CDR2 SYDVKM. There are 12 residues in the CDR3. Trimming stripped 4 bases from V and 9 bases from J, with 10 bases between. The CDR3 bases are TGTGCCAGCAGTTCGCGGTCAGGGCCCCAGCATTTT. Translation gives CASSSRSGPQHF.

This clone was observed once. This chain joins TRBV7-2 and TRBJ1-5; D is undetermined. CDR3 size: 13 residues. Germline V gene sequence: CDR1 SGHTA, CDR2 FQGNSA. V lost 5 bases and J 6 bases, leaving 11 bases between the germline ends. CDR3 sequence: CASSPGRSQPQHF. In DNA, the CDR3 is TGTGCCAGCAGCCCAGGACGGTCTCAGCCCCAGCATTTT. The full variable domain, with the rest looked up from reference TRBV7-2 and TRBJ1-5, is GAGVSQSPSNKVTEKGKDVELRCDPISGHTALYWYRQSLGQGLEFLIYFQGNSAPDKSGLPSDRFSAERTGGSVSTLTIQRTQQEDSAVYLCASSPGRSQPQHFGDGTRLSIL.

This clone was seen more than once but under ten times. The rearrangement joins TRBV4-1 to TRBJ1-2; D perhaps matches TRBD1 (5 bases). The CDR3 runs 12 residues. From germline, CDR1 is MGHRA and CDR2 YSYEKL. Trimming removed 0 bases at V and 11 bases at J, with 10 bases between. The CDR3 sequence: CASSQDYKGYTF. DNA of the CDR3: TGCGCCAGCAGCCAAGATTACAAGGGGTACACCTTC.

The chain couples TRBV6-6 to TRBJ2-1; 9 nucleotides match TRBD2. This CDR3 is 16 amino acids long. Germline assignment: CDR1 MNHNY and CDR2 SVGAGI (reference sequence). J was trimmed by 7 bases and V by 0 bases; bases with no gene match: 7. This CDR3 reads CASSYSAGGTLNEQFF. The DNA for the CDR3 is TGTGCCAGCAGTTACTCGGCGGGAGGGACTTTGAATGAGCAGTTCTTC.